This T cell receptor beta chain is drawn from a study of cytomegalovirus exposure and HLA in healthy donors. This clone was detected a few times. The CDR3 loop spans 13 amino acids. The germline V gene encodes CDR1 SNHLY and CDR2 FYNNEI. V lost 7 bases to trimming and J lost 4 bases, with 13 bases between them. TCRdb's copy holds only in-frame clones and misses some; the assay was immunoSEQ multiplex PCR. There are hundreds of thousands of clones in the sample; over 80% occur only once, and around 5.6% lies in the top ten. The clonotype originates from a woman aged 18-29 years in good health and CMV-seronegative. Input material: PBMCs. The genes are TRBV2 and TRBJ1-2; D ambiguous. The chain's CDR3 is CASTPQRSYGYTF. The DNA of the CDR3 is TGTGCCAGCACTCCCCAACGGTCCTATGGCTACACCTTC.